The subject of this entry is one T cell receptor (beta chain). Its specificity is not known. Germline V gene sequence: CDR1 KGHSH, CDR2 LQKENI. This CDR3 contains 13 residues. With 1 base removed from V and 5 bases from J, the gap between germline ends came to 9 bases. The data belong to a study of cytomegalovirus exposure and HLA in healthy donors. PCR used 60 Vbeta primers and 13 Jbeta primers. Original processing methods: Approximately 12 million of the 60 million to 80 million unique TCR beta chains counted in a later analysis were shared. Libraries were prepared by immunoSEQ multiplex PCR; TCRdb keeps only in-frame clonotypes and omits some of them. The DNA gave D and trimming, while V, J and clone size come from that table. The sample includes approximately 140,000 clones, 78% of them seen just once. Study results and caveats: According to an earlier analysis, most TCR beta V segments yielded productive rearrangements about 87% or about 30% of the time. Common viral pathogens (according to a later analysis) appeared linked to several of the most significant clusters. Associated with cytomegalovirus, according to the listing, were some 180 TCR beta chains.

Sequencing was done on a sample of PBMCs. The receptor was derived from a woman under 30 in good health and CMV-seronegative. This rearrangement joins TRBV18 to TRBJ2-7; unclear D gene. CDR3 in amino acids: CASSPLESNEQYF. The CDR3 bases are TGTGCCAGCTCACCACTGGAGAGTAACGAGCAGTACTTC.